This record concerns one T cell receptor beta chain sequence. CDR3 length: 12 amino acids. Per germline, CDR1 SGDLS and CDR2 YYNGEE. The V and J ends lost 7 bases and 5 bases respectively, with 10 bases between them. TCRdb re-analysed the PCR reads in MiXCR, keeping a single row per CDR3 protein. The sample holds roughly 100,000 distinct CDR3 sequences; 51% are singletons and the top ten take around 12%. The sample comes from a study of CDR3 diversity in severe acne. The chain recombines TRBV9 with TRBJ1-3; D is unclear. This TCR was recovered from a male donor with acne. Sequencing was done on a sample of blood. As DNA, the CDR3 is TGTGCCAGCCGAGGTGGAAGAAACACCATATATTTT. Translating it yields CASRGGRNTIYF.